Each of the 21 T cell receptor beta chains below was sequenced from the same sample in a study of shared clonotypes between healthy human individuals. Method: immunoSEQ multiplex PCR; TCRdb's copy keeps in-frame clones and lacks some. The repertoire holds millions of clones, with about 95% as singletons. CD8 cells classed as naive were CD45RO-negative and positively selected for CCR7, excluding terminally differentiated effector memory CD45RA+ cells. Material: naive CD8+ T cells sorted from blood. The receptors here all came from a man aged 18 to 29 in good health.

The CDR3 protein is CASSWTADFYEQYF. The CDR3 DNA reads as TGTGCCAGCAGCTGGACAGCCGATTTCTACGAGCAGTACTTC. V usage is TRBV5-5 and J usage is TRBJ2-7, with a weak D call TRBD1 (6 bases). The germline gives CDR1 SGHKS, CDR2 YYEKEE (reference sequence). The CDR3 totals 14 residues. Trimming took 3 bases from V and 3 from J, leaving 13 bases between them.

The chain is built from TRBV27 and TRBJ2-3; D gene ambiguous. V was clipped by 3 bases and J by 4 bases, with 20 bases between them. CDR3 length: 17 amino acids. Germline V CDR1 and CDR2: MNHEY, SMNVEV (reference sequence). CDR3 region: CASSFRTLSLGADTQYF. The CDR3 DNA reads as TGTGCCAGCAGTTTTAGAACTCTCTCCCTCGGCGCAGATACGCAGTATTTT.

The rearrangement uses TRBV11-2 and TRBJ2-1, with D hard to call. Germline CDR1 reads SGHAT; CDR2 reads FQNNGV. The CDR3 spans 13 residues. The V gene lost 1 base and the J gene lost 6 bases, with 7 bases spanning the gap. CDR3 bases: TGTGCCAGCAGCTTAGTTTGGGGCAATGAGCAGTTCTTC. This codes for CASSLVWGNEQFF.

The chain uses TRBV5-6 and TRBJ2-1; D is unclear. Trimming cost V 4 bases and J 5 bases, with 7 bases left between them. This CDR3 has 12 amino acids. Germline lookup yields CDR1 SGHDT and CDR2 YYEEEE. The CDR3 nucleotides read TGTGCCAGCAGCCCTACAGACAATGAGCAGTTCTTC. Residues: CASSPTDNEQFF.

This clone has a single count. The chain employs TRBV6-5 and TRBJ1-1; the D gene is possibly TRBD1 (5 bases). From germline, CDR1 is MNHEY and CDR2 SVGAGI. This CDR3 has 13 residues. Trimming stripped 0 bases from V and 6 bases from J, with 8 bases between. The CDR3 bases are TGTGCCAGCAGTTACTCAGCAGGGTCTGAAGCTTTCTTT. It yields the protein CASSYSAGSEAFF.

The gene calls are TRBV7-2 and TRBJ1-1; D call uncertain. The CDR3 is 15 amino acids. The germline V gene has CDR1 SGHTA and CDR2 FQGNSA. Deletions cut 0 bases from V and 3 bases from J, with 11 bases between. The CDR3 sequence: CASSLAGQTYTEAFF. CDR3 in DNA: TGTGCCAGCAGCTTAGCCGGGCAGACTTACACTGAAGCTTTCTTT.

The chain couples TRBV27 to TRBJ1-4; no definite D call. CDR1 and CDR2 from the germline V gene are MNHEY and SMNVEV (reference sequence). Between the trimmed V and J ends, which lost 4 bases and 7 bases, there was a span of 13 bases. This CDR3 is built from 14 residues. CDR3 in DNA: TGTGCCAGCAGTTCCCTGGCCCCGGGTGAAAAACTGTTTTTT. Translating it yields CASSSLAPGEKLFF.

This chain joins TRBV5-4 and TRBJ1-2; the match to TRBD1 covers 9 bases. V lost 4 bases, J lost 9 bases, and 7 bases stayed unmatched. The CDR3 consists of 13 residues. Looked up from germline, CDR1 is SGHNT and CDR2 is YYREEE (reference sequence). The CDR3, as DNA: TGTGCCAGCAGCGTTGGGACAGGGCAACGCTACACCTTC. Protein: CASSVGTGQRYTF.

The rearrangement joins TRBV6-4 to TRBJ1-2; TRBD1 agrees at 8 bases. Trimming removed 2 bases from V and 8 bases from J; junction bases left unmatched: 4. The CDR3 totals 13 residues. Germline V gene data show CDR1 as MRHNA and CDR2 as SNTAGT. In nucleotides, the CDR3 is TGTGCCAGCAGTGACGCGGACAGGGACGGCTACACCTTC. Protein sequence: CASSDADRDGYTF.

The chain uses TRBV9 and TRBJ2-7; the D is unclear. The germline V gene encodes CDR1 SGDLS and CDR2 YYNGEE. V was pared by 0 bases and J by 0 bases, with 13 bases between. This CDR3 is built from 16 residues. The CDR3 DNA sequence: TGTGCCAGCAGCGTAGCGGGCGCGTCCAGCTCCTACGAGCAGTACTTC. Its protein product is CASSVAGASSSYEQYF.

V usage is TRBV6-5 and J usage is TRBJ2-5, with 10 positions matching TRBD1. Trimming removed 0 bases from V and 5 bases from J; junction bases left unmatched: 3. Germline values: CDR1 MNHEY, CDR2 SVGAGI. CDR3 size: 15 residues. The CDR3 nucleotides are TGTGCCAGCAGTTACTCGACAGGGGGCCACGAGACCCAGTACTTC. The encoded protein is CASSYSTGGHETQYF.

V and J are TRBV5-1 and TRBJ2-2; 8 bases are a match to TRBD2. Looked up from germline, CDR1 is SGHRS and CDR2 is YFSETQ. The ends lost 2 bases at V and 0 bases at J; junction bases unmatched: 3. This CDR3 is built from 16 residues. In nucleotides, the CDR3 is TGCGCCAGCAGCTTCACAGCGGGAGCGAACACCGGGGAGCTGTTTTTT. Amino acids: CASSFTAGANTGELFF.

This chain joins TRBV28 and TRBJ1-1; 7 nucleotides agree with TRBD1. CDR3 length: 17 residues. V lost 5 bases, J lost 3 bases, and 15 bases stayed unmatched. CDR1 is MDHEN and CDR2 is SYDVKM in the germline V gene. Here the CDR3 reads CASSPRQGYIEDTEAFF. The CDR3 bases are TGTGCCAGCAGTCCAAGACAGGGATATATTGAGGACACTGAAGCTTTCTTT.

As for this clone: Within the sample, other DNA sequences also encode this same CDR3. The rearrangement joins TRBV5-1 to TRBJ2-7, with TRBD1 matching over 9 bases. Germline V CDR1 and CDR2: SGHRS, YFSETQ. With V trimmed by 3 bases and J by 6 bases, 4 bases remained unmatched. There are 13 residues in the CDR3. CDR3 in DNA: TGCGCCAGCAGCTCCGGACAGGGGCGCGAGCAGTACTTC. As protein: CASSSGQGREQYF.

The chain employs TRBV4-3 and TRBJ2-1, with TRBD1 matching 10 bases. This CDR3 contains 16 residues. The V gene's germline CDR1 is LGHNA and CDR2 YSLEER. V shed 0 bases, J shed 5 bases, and the junction held 4 bases outside the gene matches. CDR3 sequence (DNA): TGCGCCAGCAGCCAAGACGGGACAGGGGAAAACAATGAGCAGTTCTTC. This sequence encodes CASSQDGTGENNEQFF.

A word on this clone: Other DNA sequences of this sample code for an identical CDR3. The chain links TRBV2 to TRBJ2-7; 10 bases line up with TRBD2. The germline V gene has CDR1 SNHLY and CDR2 FYNNEI. The CDR3 extends over 15 amino acids. Losses at the gene ends were 1 base for V and 0 bases for J; bases not matched to a gene: 0. The DNA for the CDR3 is TGTGCCAGCAGTGAAGGGACTAGCGGCTCCTACGAGCAGTACTTC. Protein product: CASSEGTSGSYEQYF.

The chain couples TRBV7-9 to TRBJ2-7; 7 nucleotides agree with TRBD1. Unmatched junction bases numbered 12, after V lost 3 bases and J lost 1 base. There are 17 residues in the CDR3. CDR1 is SEHNR and CDR2 is FQNEAQ in the germline V gene (reference sequence). CDR3 in DNA: TGTGCCAGCAGCTTCTCACAGGGGAAAATACATTCCTACGAGCAGTACTTC. It specifies CASSFSQGKIHSYEQYF.

The chain uses TRBV4-1 and TRBJ1-2, with TRBD1 identical over 11 bases. The germline V gene encodes CDR1 MGHRA and CDR2 YSYEKL. After removal of 1 base from V and 4 bases from J, the junction contained 5 bases not matched to a gene. This CDR3 spans 16 amino acids. The CDR3: CASSQAFGTGGYGYTF. The CDR3 DNA sequence: TGCGCCAGCAGCCAAGCTTTCGGGACAGGGGGCTATGGCTACACCTTC.

The chain couples TRBV30 to TRBJ2-2, with TRBD1 matching over 9 bases. This CDR3 spans 15 amino acids. V dropped 4 bases and J dropped 8; count of bases not matched to a gene: 11. Germline CDR1 and CDR2: GTSNPN and SVGIG (reference sequence). CDR3 in amino acids: CAWTPGTGPAGELFF. The CDR3 coding sequence is TGTGCCTGGACTCCCGGGACAGGGCCGGCTGGGGAGCTGTTTTTT.

The chain is built from TRBV5-6 and TRBJ2-7; 11 positions match TRBD2. CDR3 length: 14 amino acids. CDR1 is SGHDT, CDR2 YYEEEE, per germline. Unmatched junction bases numbered 4, after V lost 4 bases and J lost 4 bases. The CDR3 protein is CASSLLAGVYEQYF. The CDR3 nucleotides read TGTGCCAGCAGCCTACTAGCGGGAGTGTACGAGCAGTACTTC.

The V and J genes are TRBV10-3 and TRBJ2-3; D uncertain. This CDR3 has 12 amino acids. Germline loops: CDR1 ENHRY, CDR2 SYGVKD. V gave up 3 bases and J gave up 5 bases, with 6 bases separating them. DNA for the CDR3: TGTGCCATCAGTGATTTTGAAGATACGCAGTATTTT. It translates to CAISDFEDTQYF.